This entry lists 14 T cell receptor beta chains sequenced from one sample in a study of technical replicates of blood from a handful of donors. Using immunoSEQ multiplex PCR, the repertoire was profiled, and TCRdb retains in-frame clones only, with some absent. The sample has just over 95,000 clones; approximately 94% are singletons. The sequenced sample consisted of T cells isolated from PBMCs. The receptor set was obtained from a human donor in good health.

The chain has TRBV29-1 and TRBJ2-7, with 10 bases identical to TRBD1. Germline V lookup: CDR1 SQVTM, CDR2 ANQGSEA. V gave up 4 bases and J gave up 6 bases; unmatched junction bases: 6. CDR3 length equals 13 residues. The CDR3 here is CSVAGQGFGEQYF. The CDR3 DNA sequence: TGCAGCGTTGCGGGACAGGGGTTTGGCGAGCAGTACTTC.

This clone was observed a few times. The J gene is TRBJ2-7, the V gene TRBV27, with unresolved D. Per the germline V gene, CDR1 is MNHEY and CDR2 is SMNVEV (reference sequence). Trimming took off 3 bases at V and 0 bases at J, with 9 bases between the two ends. The length of the CDR3 is 14 residues. The CDR3 coding sequence is TGTGCCAGCAGTTTCGTGTCGGGCTCCTACGAGCAGTACTTC. Amino acid sequence: CASSFVSGSYEQYF.

V gene TRBV28 combines with J gene TRBJ2-7; D call uncertain. CDR1 is MDHEN and CDR2 is SYDVKM in the germline V gene. Trimming took 1 base from V and 2 from J, leaving 12 bases between them. The CDR3 length is 15 residues. Here the CDR3 DNA reads TGTGCCAGCAGTTTATATTCAGGTTCCACCTACGAGCAGTACTTC. Protein sequence: CASSLYSGSTYEQYF.

The chain recombines TRBV7-9 with TRBJ2-7; maybe TRBD2 (6 bases). This CDR3 region has 14 residues. Germline CDR1 reads SEHNR; CDR2 reads FQNEAQ (reference sequence). The V end was cut by 4 bases, the J end by 2 bases, with 12 bases between. The CDR3 DNA reads as TGTGCCAGCAGCTCGCTAGCGACTACCTACGAGCAGTACTTC. Its protein is CASSSLATTYEQYF. The variable domain in full, completed from reference TRBV7-9 and TRBJ2-7, reads DTGVSQNPRHKITKRGQNVTFRCDPISEHNRLYWYRQTLGQGPEFLTYFQNEAQLEKSRLLSDRFSAERPKGSFSTLEIQRTEQGDSAMYLCASSSLATTYEQYFGPGTRLTVT.

This clone has a single count. The rearrangement uses TRBV27 and TRBJ2-1; D might be TRBD2 (5 bases). Trimming left V 0 bases short and J 3 bases short, with 9 bases between. Germline V lookup: CDR1 MNHEY, CDR2 SMNVEV (reference sequence). The CDR3 is 15 residues long. The CDR3 sequence is CASSLSPEGYNEQFF. In DNA form, the CDR3 reads TGTGCCAGCAGTTTATCGCCTGAGGGCTACAATGAGCAGTTCTTC.

The J gene is TRBJ2-7, the V gene TRBV7-6; possibly TRBD2 for D (6 bases). This CDR3 is built from 13 residues. Germline CDR1 is SGHVS and CDR2 is FNYEAQ. Trimming stripped 0 bases from V and 6 bases from J, with 9 bases between. CDR3 bases: TGTGCCAGCAGCTTAGCCCAGGGAGGCGAGCAGTACTTC. Its translation is CASSLAQGGEQYF.

The chain is built from TRBV10-2 and TRBJ2-7; TRBD2 matches 7 bases. CDR1 is WSHSY and CDR2 is SAAADI in the germline V gene. With V trimmed by 8 bases and J by 0 bases, 4 bases remained unmatched. The CDR3 spans 13 residues. CDR3 loop: CASVGGSSYEQYF. The DNA of the CDR3 is TGCGCCAGCGTTGGCGGGAGCTCCTACGAGCAGTACTTC.

The genes are TRBV4-2 and TRBJ2-5; the D gene is possibly TRBD2 (6 bases). In germline, CDR1 is LGHNA, CDR2 YNFKEQ. CDR3 length: 15 residues. Trimming took 1 base from V and 5 from J, leaving 14 bases between them. CDR3 DNA sequence: TGTGCCAGCAGCCAAGCCACCGCTGGGGGGGAGACCCAGTACTTC. It is translated as CASSQATAGGETQYF.

The rearrangement joins TRBV6-5 to TRBJ2-7; 7 bases are a match to TRBD1. Germline assignment: CDR1 MNHEY and CDR2 SVGAGI. The CDR3 spans 15 residues. The junction had 8 bases not matched to a gene; V was cut back by 0 bases and J by 6 bases. The CDR3 nucleotides are TGTGCCAGCAGTTACTCGACAGGGTTGGGCTTCGAGCAGTACTTC. It translates to CASSYSTGLGFEQYF.

The V call is TRBV7-2, the J call TRBJ2-7; 8 bases line up with TRBD2. Germline V CDR1 and CDR2: SGHTA, FQGNSA. CDR3 size: 17 residues. V shed 2 bases, J shed 2 bases, and the junction held 11 bases outside the gene matches. The CDR3 sequence: CASSLYRPAGGPYEQYF. The CDR3 DNA sequence: TGTGCCAGCAGCTTATATCGTCCGGCGGGAGGTCCCTACGAGCAGTACTTC.

The rearrangement joins TRBV4-1 to TRBJ2-1; TRBD2 matches at 8 bases. The CDR3 is 15 residues long. The germline V gene has CDR1 MGHRA and CDR2 YSYEKL. V lost 1 base to trimming and J lost 10 bases; unmatched junction nucleotides: 9. In DNA form, the CDR3 reads TGCGCCAGCAGCCAAGGGGCGGGAGGAACCGGCGAGCAGTTCTTC. It specifies CASSQGAGGTGEQFF.

V gene TRBV5-1 combines with J gene TRBJ2-7; weak D call: TRBD2 (5 bases). V gave up 4 bases and J gave up 6 bases, with 11 bases separating them. There are 12 residues in the CDR3. The germline CDR1 and CDR2 sequences are SGHRS and YFSETQ. The CDR3 DNA reads TGCGCCAGCAGCGAGCCCCGGGGCGAGCAGTACTTC. Translated, it gives CASSEPRGEQYF. Full variable domain (outside the CDR3, taken from reference TRBV5-1 and TRBJ2-7): KAGVTQTPRYLIKTRGQQVTLSCSPISGHRSVSWYQQTPGQGLQFLFEYFSETQRNKGNFPGRFSGRQFSNSRSEMNVSTLELGDSALYLCASSEPRGEQYFGPGTRLTVT.

This chain links TRBV27 with TRBJ1-5; 7 bases are shared with TRBD1. The CDR3 length is 14 residues. In germline, CDR1 is MNHEY, CDR2 SMNVEV (reference sequence). Trimming removed 7 bases from V and 7 bases from J; junction bases left unmatched: 10. CDR3 DNA sequence: TGTGCCAGCAACCCGACAGGGACGAACCAGCCCCAGCATTTT. Its translation: CASNPTGTNQPQHF.

The chain recombines TRBV6-1 with TRBJ2-2; 8 nucleotides line up with TRBD2. Germline V lookup: CDR1 MNHNS, CDR2 SASEGT. The CDR3 has 15 amino acids. With 8 bases clipped from V and 5 bases from J, the junction kept 10 bases outside the gene matches. CDR3 sequence (DNA): TGTGCCAGCGTCACTAGCGGCCTCGATACCGGGGAGCTGTTTTTT. Its protein product is CASVTSGLDTGELFF.